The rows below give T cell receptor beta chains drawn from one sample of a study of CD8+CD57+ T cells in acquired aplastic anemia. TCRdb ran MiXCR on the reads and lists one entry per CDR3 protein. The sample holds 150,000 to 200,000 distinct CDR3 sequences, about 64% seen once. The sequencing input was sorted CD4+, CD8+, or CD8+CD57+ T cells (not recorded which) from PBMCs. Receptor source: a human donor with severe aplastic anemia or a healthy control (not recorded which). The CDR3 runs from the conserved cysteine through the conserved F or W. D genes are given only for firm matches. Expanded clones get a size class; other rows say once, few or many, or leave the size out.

DNA: TGCGCCAGCAGCCCGGACGCTGGAAACACCATATATTTT; CDR3: CASSPDAGNTIYF; J: TRBJ1-3; D: NA; V: TRBV5-1; size: NA
DNA: TGTGCCACCAGCAGATCTGTGGGCACAGATACGCAGTATTTT; CDR3: CATSRSVGTDTQYF; J: TRBJ2-3; D: NA; V: TRBV15; size: NA
DNA: TGTGCCAGCAGTCAGCAGTTCTTC; CDR3: CASSQQFF; J: TRBJ2-1; D: NA; V: TRBV6-6; size: NA
DNA: TGTGCCAGCCGGGACAGGGTGCGCAATCAGCCCCAGCATTTT; CDR3: CASRDRVRNQPQHF; J: TRBJ1-5; D: TRBD1; V: TRBV19; size: NA
DNA: TGTGCCAGCAGCCAAGAGGCTAGCGGGTCAGGGGATGAGCAGTTCTTC; CDR3: CASSQEASGSGDEQFF; J: TRBJ2-1; D: TRBD2; V: TRBV4-2; size: many
DNA: TGTGCCACCAGGAGCTGGGGACAAAACACCGGGGAGCTGTTTTTT; CDR3: CATRSWGQNTGELFF; J: TRBJ2-2; D: NA; V: TRBV24-1; size: many
DNA: TGTGCCAGCAGTGCCACAGGGTATGAAAAACTGTTTTTT; CDR3: CASSATGYEKLFF; J: TRBJ1-4; D: NA; V: TRBV7-2; size: NA
DNA: TGTGCCAGCAGTCCCGGGACAGGGGGGGGGGAAAACATTCAGTACTTC; CDR3: CASSPGTGGGENIQYF; J: TRBJ2-4; D: TRBD1; V: TRBV7-3; size: NA
DNA: TGTGCCACCAGTGACCGCCCGGGTACGCAGTATTTT; CDR3: CATSDRPGTQYF; J: TRBJ2-3; D: NA; V: TRBV24-1; size: NA
DNA: TGTGCCAGCAGCAGAGAGCGGGGGGTCCAAGAGACCCAGTACTTC; CDR3: CASSRERGVQETQYF; J: TRBJ2-5; D: TRBD2; V: TRBV5-6; size: NA
DNA: TGTGCCAGCAGCTTAATGGGGATTGTAACTGAAGCTTTCTTT; CDR3: CASSLMGIVTEAFF; J: TRBJ1-1; D: NA; V: TRBV7-3; size: NA
DNA: TGTGCCAGCAGCGCCGGACTAGCGGGGGGTAACGAGCAGTACTTC; CDR3: CASSAGLAGGNEQYF; J: TRBJ2-7; D: TRBD2; V: TRBV9; size: few
DNA: TGTGCCAGCCAGACAGGGCAATTAGCCAAAAACATTCAGTACTTC; CDR3: CASQTGQLAKNIQYF; J: TRBJ2-4; D: TRBD1; V: TRBV28; size: few
DNA: TGCAGTGCTAGGGACGGACAGCCATACTCTGGGGCCAACGTCCTGACTTTC; CDR3: CSARDGQPYSGANVLTF; J: TRBJ2-6; D: NA; V: TRBV20-1; size: many
DNA: TGTGCCAGCAGCTTAGGGCTAGGTTTCTACGAGCAGTACTTC; CDR3: CASSLGLGFYEQYF; J: TRBJ2-7; D: NA; V: TRBV7-2; size: NA
DNA: TGTGCCAGCAGCTTAGGTGGTCCTCACATATCTAACTATGGCTACACCTTC; CDR3: CASSLGGPHISNYGYTF; J: TRBJ1-2; D: NA; V: TRBV7-8; size: many
DNA: TGTGCCAGCAGCTTAGCCAGCAGTGAGTCGTACACTGAAGCTTTCTTT; CDR3: CASSLASSESYTEAFF; J: TRBJ1-1; D: NA; V: TRBV13; size: NA
DNA: TGTGCCACCAGCAGGGAGGGGACTAGCGGGGGCGATACGCAGTATTTT; CDR3: CATSREGTSGGDTQYF; J: TRBJ2-3; D: TRBD2; V: TRBV15; size: few
DNA: TGCAGCGTTGAAACCCCAGGGGAGATCACTGAAGCTTTCTTT; CDR3: CSVETPGEITEAFF; J: TRBJ1-1; D: NA; V: TRBV29-1; size: NA
DNA: TGTGCTAGTGCTAGGGACAGGGGGATCCAAGAGACCCAGTACTTC; CDR3: CASARDRGIQETQYF; J: TRBJ2-5; D: TRBD1; V: TRBV12-3/TRBV12-4; size: NA
DNA: TGCGCCAGCAGATTGACTAGCGGCACAGATACGCAGTATTTT; CDR3: CASRLTSGTDTQYF; J: TRBJ2-3; D: TRBD2; V: TRBV5-1; size: NA
DNA: TGTGCCAGCAGTACAGGGGGCGGAAGGACTGAAGCTTTCTTT; CDR3: CASSTGGGRTEAFF; J: TRBJ1-1; D: TRBD1; V: TRBV7-3; size: NA
DNA: TGTGCCAGCAGTGGAGAGGGGTTTGCTGGAAACACCATATATTTT; CDR3: CASSGEGFAGNTIYF; J: TRBJ1-3; D: NA; V: TRBV2; size: NA
DNA: TGTGCCACCAGCAGGAGCCCGGGACAGGGGAACACAGATACGCAGTATTTT; CDR3: CATSRSPGQGNTDTQYF; J: TRBJ2-3; D: TRBD1; V: TRBV15; size: few
DNA: TGCGCCACCACGGGACAGTCGTACTCCTACGAGCAGTACTTC; CDR3: CATTGQSYSYEQYF; J: TRBJ2-7; D: TRBD1; V: TRBV5-1; size: NA
DNA: TGTGCCATTAGTGAGTCGGAGGACCCCTCTGGCTACACCTTC; CDR3: CAISESEDPSGYTF; J: TRBJ1-2; D: NA; V: TRBV10-3; size: NA
DNA: TGTGCCAGCAGTTCCGGACTAGCGTTTTACAATGAGCAGTTCTTC; CDR3: CASSSGLAFYNEQFF; J: TRBJ2-1; D: TRBD2; V: TRBV27; size: once
DNA: TGTGCCAGCAGTGAAACGGGGGTATATTCACCCCTCCACTTT; CDR3: CASSETGVYSPLHF; J: TRBJ1-6; D: NA; V: TRBV2; size: few
DNA: TGCAGTGCTAGACCCGACGAGACCAGAGCGGCAGATACGCAGTATTTT; CDR3: CSARPDETRAADTQYF; J: TRBJ2-3; D: NA; V: TRBV20-1; size: NA
DNA: TGTGCCAGCAGCTTAGCGCGGGGTGGGAATTCACCCCTCCACTTT; CDR3: CASSLARGGNSPLHF; J: TRBJ1-6; D: NA; V: TRBV7-9; size: NA